The T cell receptor (beta chain) under discussion was sequenced for a study of blood T cell repertoires in COVID-19. Overall study: The cDNA or gDNA used as material had been derived from T cells, B-cell-depleted T cells, or PBMCs.

V was trimmed by 5 bases and J by 9 bases, leaving 14 bases between them. The CDR3 extends over 13 amino acids. Germline CDR1 is MDHEN and CDR2 is SYDVKM. TCRdb keeps only in-frame clones here, not all; method: immunoSEQ multiplex PCR. The profile shows approximately 300,000 clones, roughly 84% of them singletons. The chain employs TRBV28 and TRBJ1-5; TRBD1 might be the D (6 bases). The TCR originated in a human donor with COVID-19, enrolled during active disease. The donor label of this sample is uncertain. The sample taken for sequencing was peripheral blood. The CDR3 coding sequence is TGTGCCAGCAGTCAAACACAGGGTCCGCCCCAGCATTTT. This codes for CASSQTQGPPQHF. Full variable domain (missing parts from reference TRBV28 and TRBJ1-5): DVKVTQSSRYLVKRTGEKVFLECVQDMDHENMFWYRQDPGLGLRLIYFSYDVKMKEKGDIPEGYSVSREKKERFSLILESASTNQTSMYLCASSQTQGPPQHFGDGTRLSIL.